Below are 20 T cell receptor beta chains sequenced from a single sample in a study of blood T cells in healthy people across ages. Primers used in a second PCR of about 6 to 11 cycles were a sample-barcoded 5' primer and a J-beta primer mix. TCRdb itself ran the 5' RACE reads through MiXCR, one entry per CDR3 protein. Of about 1.6 million distinct CDR3 sequences in the sample, 30% to 35% were seen once. Sequencing was performed on blood. These receptors came from a woman aged 30 to 39 in good health.

The V and J genes are TRBV14 and TRBJ2-2, with TRBD1 as a possible D gene (6 bases). V gave up 1 base and J gave up 0 bases, with 12 bases separating them. The germline V gene has CDR1 SGHDN and CDR2 FVKESK. The CDR3 extends over 17 amino acids. CDR3 region: CASSQAQGSPNTGELFF. In DNA, the CDR3 is TGTGCCAGCAGCCAAGCGCAGGGGTCTCCGAACACCGGGGAGCTGTTTTTT.

This clonotype occurred a few times. The V gene is TRBV6-4, the J gene TRBJ1-2; TRBD1 is a possible D gene (5 bases). This CDR3 spans 17 amino acids. Trimming stripped 6 bases from V and 0 bases from J, with 20 bases between. Germline values: CDR1 MRHNA, CDR2 SNTAGT. In DNA form, the CDR3 reads TGTGCCAGCAGAGCCCGACAGTTTTTCGGCCCTAACTATGGCTACACCTTC. The encoded protein is CASRARQFFGPNYGYTF.

This clonotype was seen a few times. The chain recombines TRBV9 with TRBJ1-2; unclear D gene. The CDR3 is 13 amino acids. V dropped 3 bases and J dropped 5 bases, with 11 bases sitting between them. The germline V gene encodes CDR1 SGDLS and CDR2 YYNGEE. CDR3: CASSGTHRYGYTF. CDR3 sequence (DNA): TGTGCCAGCAGCGGAACCCACCGGTATGGCTACACCTTC.

The gene calls are TRBV20-1 and TRBJ1-1; 10 nucleotides match TRBD1. Trimming removed 3 bases from V and 5 bases from J; junction bases left unmatched: 6. There are 14 residues in the CDR3. CDR1 DFQATT and CDR2 SNEGSKA come from the germline V gene (reference sequence). The CDR3 sequence: CSARRDRGGTEAFF. CDR3 nucleotide sequence: TGCAGTGCTAGGCGGGACAGGGGCGGGACTGAAGCTTTCTTT.

This chain connects TRBV29-1 to TRBJ2-1; TRBD2 matches 12 bases. The germline V gene encodes CDR1 SQVTM and CDR2 ANQGSEA. With V trimmed by 4 bases and J by 0 bases, 7 bases remained unmatched. There are 17 residues in the CDR3. The CDR3, as DNA: TGCAGCGTTGGGGGACTAGCGGGTTCCAGCTCCTACAATGAGCAGTTCTTC. This sequence encodes CSVGGLAGSSSYNEQFF.

This clonotype was detected only a few times. The V call is TRBV4-1, the J call TRBJ1-6, with 9 nucleotides matching TRBD1. The CDR3 runs to 14 residues. Germline CDR1 is MGHRA and CDR2 is YSYEKL. V was clipped by 5 bases and J by 7 bases; unmatched bases: 3. CDR3 sequence (DNA): TGCGCCAGCAGCGACAGGGGGAGAAATTCACCCCTCCACTTT. Encoded protein: CASSDRGRNSPLHF.

The chain is built from TRBV7-9 and TRBJ1-1, with TRBD1 identical over 9 bases. CDR3 length: 14 amino acids. The germline V gene has CDR1 SEHNR and CDR2 FQNEAQ (reference sequence). Unmatched junction bases numbered 2, after V lost 5 bases and J lost 1 base. CDR3 nucleotides: TGTGCCAGCAGCGGGACAGGGAAGAACACTGAAGCTTTCTTT. Encoded protein: CASSGTGKNTEAFF.

This rearrangement joins TRBV5-1 to TRBJ2-5; TRBD1 might be the D (5 bases). Germline loops: CDR1 SGHRS, CDR2 YFSETQ. There are 16 residues in the CDR3. The V gene lost 4 bases and the J gene lost 0 bases, with 16 bases spanning the gap. CDR3 coding DNA: TGCGCCAGCAGCGTTTCGTTGACAGTAAACCAAGAGACCCAGTACTTC. It translates to CASSVSLTVNQETQYF.

In DNA form, the CDR3 reads TGTGCCAGCAGCACCCCGGGACGCCAGCAATCCTACAATGAGCAGTTCTTC. This sequence encodes CASSTPGRQQSYNEQFF. V is TRBV7-9 and J is TRBJ2-1; tentatively, D is TRBD1 or TRBD2 (5 bases each). CDR1 is SEHNR and CDR2 is FQNEAQ in the germline V gene (reference sequence). The V and J ends lost 5 bases and 1 base respectively, with 18 bases between them. The CDR3 is 17 residues long.

This clonotype was observed a handful of times. The V gene is TRBV3-1, the J gene TRBJ2-3; D possibly corresponds to TRBD2 (5 bases). Trimming removed 6 bases at V and 4 bases at J, with 17 bases between. This CDR3 is built from 15 residues. Germline V gene data show CDR1 as LGHDT and CDR2 as YNNKEL (reference sequence). The CDR3 region has the DNA TGTGCCAGCAGACAGCGGACCTCTCGGGCAGATACGCAGTATTTT. As protein: CASRQRTSRADTQYF.

V usage is TRBV15 and J usage is TRBJ2-7, with 13 bases matching TRBD2. The CDR3 is 15 residues long. V lost 5 bases, J lost 7 bases, and 8 bases stayed unmatched. Germline V gene sequence: CDR1 LNHNV, CDR2 YYDKDF (reference sequence). This chain's CDR3 is CATSPRTSGGEEQYF. The CDR3, as DNA: TGTGCCACCAGCCCGCGGACTAGCGGGGGAGAAGAGCAGTACTTC.

The rearrangement uses TRBV12-3 or TRBV12-4 and TRBJ2-3; 14 bases are shared with TRBD2. V trimming: 6 bases; J trimming: 3 bases; junction bases outside the gene matches: 5. This CDR3 has 16 residues. CDR3 sequence: CASSQTSGGATDTQYF. The CDR3 DNA follows: TGTGCCAGCAGCCAGACTAGCGGGGGGGCGACAGATACGCAGTATTTT.

The gene calls are TRBV4-2 and TRBJ2-7, with 7 bases that match TRBD2. Trimming at V came to 1 base and at J to 0 bases, leaving 6 bases not matched to a gene. This CDR3 comprises 16 residues. Per germline, CDR1 LGHNA and CDR2 YNFKEQ. CDR3 DNA sequence: TGTGCCAGCAGCCAAGTGTTGGGCGGGGGCTCCTACGAGCAGTACTTC. The encoded protein is CASSQVLGGGSYEQYF.

This CDR3 is CASSGLPGDYEQYF. DNA for the CDR3: TGTGCCAGCAGCGGACTCCCGGGGGACTACGAGCAGTACTTC. The gene calls are TRBV9 and TRBJ2-7; a weak D match, TRBD2 (6 bases). V was shortened by 3 bases and J by 3 bases, with 13 bases between the two germline ends. CDR1 SGDLS and CDR2 YYNGEE come from the germline V gene. The CDR3 sequence is 14 residues long.

Here the CDR3 DNA reads TGTGCCAGCAGCGTTATAGGGTTGACAAGGAATGAGCAGTTCTTC. It specifies CASSVIGLTRNEQFF. The chain uses TRBV27 and TRBJ2-1; unclear D gene. V dropped 6 bases and J dropped 7 bases, with 19 bases sitting between them. The germline V gene encodes CDR1 MNHEY and CDR2 SMNVEV (reference sequence). This CDR3 spans 15 amino acids.

The gene calls are TRBV12-3 or TRBV12-4 and TRBJ2-6, with 8 positions matching TRBD1. J lost 2 bases, V lost 4 bases, and 7 bases had no gene match. The CDR3 length is 17 residues. This CDR3 reads CASSSWTGSAGANVLTF. Here the CDR3 DNA reads TGTGCCAGCAGTTCATGGACAGGGTCGGCTGGGGCCAACGTCCTGACTTTC.

J is TRBJ2-5 and V is TRBV7-3; tentatively, D is TRBD2 (5 bases). In germline, CDR1 is SGHTA, CDR2 FQGTGA. With 5 bases removed from V and 5 bases from J, the gap between germline ends came to 12 bases. This CDR3 comprises 13 residues. The chain's CDR3 is CASSTLVQETQYF. In DNA, the CDR3 is TGTGCCAGCAGCACACTAGTTCAGGAGACCCAGTACTTC.

The rearrangement uses TRBV15 and TRBJ2-5, with TRBD1 matching 7 bases. Germline trimming cut 3 bases from V and 2 bases from J; bases unmatched to any gene: 6. The germline gives CDR1 LNHNV, CDR2 YYDKDF (reference sequence). CDR3 length: 15 residues. CDR3 loop: CATSSHRGQQETQYF. The DNA of the CDR3 is TGTGCCACCAGCAGTCACAGGGGACAGCAAGAGACCCAGTACTTC. Full variable domain (rest looked up from reference TRBV15 and TRBJ2-5): DAMVIQNPRYQVTQFGKPVTLSCSQTLNHNVMYWYQQKSSQAPKLLFHYYDKDFNNEADTPDNFQSRRPNTSFCFLDIRSPGLGDTAMYLCATSSHRGQQETQYFGPGTRLLVL.

This clonotype was observed a few times. This sequence joins TRBV27 and TRBJ1-4, with 9 bases matching TRBD1. This CDR3 spans 14 amino acids. With 5 bases clipped from V and 6 bases from J, the junction kept 4 bases outside the gene matches. Germline V gene sequence: CDR1 MNHEY, CDR2 SMNVEV (reference sequence). The CDR3 is CASSPGQGYEKLFF. CDR3 bases: TGTGCCAGCAGTCCGGGACAGGGTTATGAAAAACTGTTTTTT.

V gene TRBV7-9 combines with J gene TRBJ2-5; 9 nucleotides match TRBD1. The J call is uncertain, as TRBJ2-7 better fits the DNA end. In germline, CDR1 is SEHNR, CDR2 FQNEAQ (reference sequence). The CDR3 has 13 residues. The CDR3 DNA sequence: TGTGCCAGCAACCCGGGACAGGGCCCCGAGCAGTACTTC. This translates into CASNPGQGPEQYF.